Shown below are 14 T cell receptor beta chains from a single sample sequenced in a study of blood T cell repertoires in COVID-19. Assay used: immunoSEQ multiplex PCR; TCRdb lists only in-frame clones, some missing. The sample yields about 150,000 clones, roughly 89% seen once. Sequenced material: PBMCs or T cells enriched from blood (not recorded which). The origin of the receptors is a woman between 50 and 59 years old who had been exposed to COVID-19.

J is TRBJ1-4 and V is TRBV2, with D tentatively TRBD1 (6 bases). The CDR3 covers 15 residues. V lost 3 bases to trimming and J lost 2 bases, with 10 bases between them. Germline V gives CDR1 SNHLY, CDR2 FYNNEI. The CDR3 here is CASSDPGQTNEKLFF. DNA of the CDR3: TGTGCCAGCAGTGATCCCGGACAGACTAATGAAAAACTGTTTTTT.

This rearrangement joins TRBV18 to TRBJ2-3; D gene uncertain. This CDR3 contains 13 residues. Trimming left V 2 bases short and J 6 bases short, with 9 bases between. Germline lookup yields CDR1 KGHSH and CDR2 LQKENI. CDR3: CASSPSVQDTQYF. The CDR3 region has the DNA TGTGCCAGCTCACCATCCGTGCAGGATACGCAGTATTTT.

The CDR3 here is CASSPFSTQGAEAFF. For the CDR3, the DNA is TGCGCCAGCAGCCCATTCAGTACCCAGGGCGCTGAAGCTTTCTTT. The J gene is TRBJ1-1, the V gene TRBV5-1; D perhaps matches TRBD1 (5 bases). V shed 4 bases and J shed 6 bases, with 19 bases lying between them. Germline loops: CDR1 SGHRS, CDR2 YFSETQ. The length of the CDR3 is 15 residues.

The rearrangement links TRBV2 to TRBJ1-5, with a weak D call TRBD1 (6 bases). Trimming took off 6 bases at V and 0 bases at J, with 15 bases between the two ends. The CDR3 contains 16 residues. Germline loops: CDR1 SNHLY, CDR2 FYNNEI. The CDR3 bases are TGTGCCAGCAGCGTTGGACAGAGATATAGCAATCAGCCCCAGCATTTT. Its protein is CASSVGQRYSNQPQHF.

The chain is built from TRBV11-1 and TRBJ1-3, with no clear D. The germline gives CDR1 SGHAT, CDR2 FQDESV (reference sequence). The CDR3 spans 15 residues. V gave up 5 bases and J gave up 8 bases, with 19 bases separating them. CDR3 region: CASSNKRRGEDTIYF. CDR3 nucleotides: TGTGCCAGCAGCAACAAACGCCGGGGAGAGGACACCATATATTTT. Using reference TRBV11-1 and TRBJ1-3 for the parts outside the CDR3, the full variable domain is EAEVAQSPRYKITEKSQAVAFWCDPISGHATLYWYRQILGQGPELLVQFQDESVVDDSQLPKDRFSAERLKGVDSTLKIQPAELGDSAMYLCASSNKRRGEDTIYFGEGSWLTVV.

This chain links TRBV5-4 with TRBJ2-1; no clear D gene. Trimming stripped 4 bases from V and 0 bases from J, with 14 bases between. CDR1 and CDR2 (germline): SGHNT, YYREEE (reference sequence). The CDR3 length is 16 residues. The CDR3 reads CASSPFFSSSYNEQFF. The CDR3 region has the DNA TGTGCCAGCAGCCCGTTCTTCTCCAGCTCCTACAATGAGCAGTTCTTC. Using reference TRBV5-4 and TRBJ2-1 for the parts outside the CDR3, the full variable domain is ETGVTQSPTHLIKTRGQQVTLRCSSQSGHNTVSWYQQALGQGPQFIFQYYREEENGRGNFPPRFSGLQFPNYSSELNVNALELDDSALYLCASSPFFSSSYNEQFFGPGTRLTVL.

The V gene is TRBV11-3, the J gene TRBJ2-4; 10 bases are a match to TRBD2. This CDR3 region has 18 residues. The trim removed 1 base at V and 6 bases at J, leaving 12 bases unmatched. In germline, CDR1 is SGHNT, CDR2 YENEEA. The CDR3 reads CASSLGIAGGPGGNIQYF. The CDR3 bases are TGTGCCAGCAGCTTAGGGATAGCGGGGGGCCCTGGAGGAAACATTCAGTACTTC.

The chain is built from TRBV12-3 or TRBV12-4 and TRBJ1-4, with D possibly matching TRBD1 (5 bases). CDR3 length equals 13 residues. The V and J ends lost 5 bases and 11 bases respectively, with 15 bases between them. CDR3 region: CASSLSAGSKLFF. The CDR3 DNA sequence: TGTGCCAGCAGTCTGTCGGCAGGGTCGAAACTGTTTTTT.

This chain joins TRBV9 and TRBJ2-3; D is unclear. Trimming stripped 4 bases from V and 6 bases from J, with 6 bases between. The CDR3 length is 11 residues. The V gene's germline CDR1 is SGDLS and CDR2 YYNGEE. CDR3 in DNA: TGTGCCAGCAGCCTCAGGGATACGCAGTATTTT. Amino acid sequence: CASSLRDTQYF.

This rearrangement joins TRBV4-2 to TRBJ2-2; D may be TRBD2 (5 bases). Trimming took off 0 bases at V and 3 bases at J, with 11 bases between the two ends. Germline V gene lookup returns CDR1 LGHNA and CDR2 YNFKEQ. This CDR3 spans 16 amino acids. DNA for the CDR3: TGTGCCAGCAGCCAAGAAACTAGAGGAGACACCGGGGAGCTGTTTTTT. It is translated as CASSQETRGDTGELFF.

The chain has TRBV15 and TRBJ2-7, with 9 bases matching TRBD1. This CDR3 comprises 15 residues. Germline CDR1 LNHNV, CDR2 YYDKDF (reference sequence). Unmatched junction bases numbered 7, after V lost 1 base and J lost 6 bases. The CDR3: CATSRVRDRAAEQYF. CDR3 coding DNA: TGTGCCACCAGCAGAGTACGGGACAGGGCAGCCGAGCAGTACTTC.

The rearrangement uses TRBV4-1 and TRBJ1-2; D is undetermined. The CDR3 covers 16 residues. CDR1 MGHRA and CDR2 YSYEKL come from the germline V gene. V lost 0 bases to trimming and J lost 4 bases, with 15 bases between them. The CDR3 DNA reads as TGCGCCAGCAGCCAAGAGGGCAAGGCTGAACGCTATGGCTACACCTTC. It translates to CASSQEGKAERYGYTF.

The CDR3 loop is CASSFPGHTTEQYF. CDR3 in DNA: TGTGCCAGCAGCTTTCCGGGACATACCACCGAGCAGTACTTC. The chain links TRBV5-4 to TRBJ2-7; D perhaps matches TRBD1 (6 bases). CDR1 is SGHNT, CDR2 YYREEE, per germline (reference sequence). Trimming left V 2 bases short and J 6 bases short, with 15 bases between. This CDR3 comprises 14 residues.

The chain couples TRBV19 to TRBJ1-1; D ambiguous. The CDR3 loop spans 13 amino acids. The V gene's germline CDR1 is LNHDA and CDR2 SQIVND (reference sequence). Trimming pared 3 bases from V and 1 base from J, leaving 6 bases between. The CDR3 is CASSILRNTEAFF. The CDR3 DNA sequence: TGTGCCAGTAGTATCCTGAGGAACACTGAAGCTTTCTTT.